The clone carrying this T cell receptor (beta chain) was seen more than once but under ten times. The antigen is unknown. Time point specified: patch test 1, 2 weeks after DPC sensitization. Treatment meaning: therapeutic diphenylcyclopropenone sensitization with weekly scalp DPC. Researchers sampled blood before each patch test went on. These data originate in a study of human T cells and chemical hapten exposure. As for the study in general: Patch tests applied 0.01% DPC to the upper back, read at 6 days. Notes on the study in general: Relative to control repertoires, expanded TCRs gave rise to significantly more large CDR3 similarity clusters. Those TCRs sitting above 1 in 1000 frequency stayed the same with DPC sensitization.

MiXCR, applied by TCRdb to the RACE reads, yields one record per CDR3 protein. The sample gives fewer than 100,000 distinct CDR3 sequences, over 10% of which show up once; approximately 2.1% is in the top ten. Sequences were derived from whole blood, sampled in connection with sensitization to the hapten diphenylcyclopropenone (DPC). This TCR was sampled from a woman in her thirties or forties with alopecia areata. Some clones in this sample may be carry-over from other donors' samples.

DNA of the CDR3: TGTGCCAGCACCTCCTCCTGGAGTCCCGGGGAGCTGTTTTTT. This encodes CASTSSWSPGELFF. This chain links TRBV12-3 or TRBV12-4 with TRBJ2-2; no definite D call. V gave up 7 bases and J gave up 6 bases, with 15 bases separating them. CDR3 length equals 14 residues.